This entry describes one TCR beta chain. This sample is drawn from a study of OX40 agonist ivuxolimab in advanced cancers. Study details: Cohort: around 86% men, mean age approximately 60, aged about 20 to 79.

Losses at the gene ends were 8 bases for V and 4 bases for J; bases not matched to a gene: 23. The CDR3 has 18 residues. Germline-derived CDR1 and CDR2 are ENHRY and SYGVKD. Sequenced by immunoSEQ multiplex PCR; TCRdb stores in-frame clones only, minus some. The sample shows roughly 100,000 clones, approximately 90% of them seen only once. The sample here was CD4+ or CD8+ T cells sorted from blood, taken in a trial of the OX40 agonist ivuxolimab. The chain has TRBV10-3 and TRBJ2-7, with TRBD2 matching 7 bases. This receptor was taken from an adult with an advanced solid tumor such as melanoma, head and neck, liver or kidney cancer. This chain's CDR3 is CAIGLRERGLKRLYEQYF. The DNA of the CDR3 is TGTGCCATCGGCCTTCGGGAGCGGGGCCTCAAAAGGTTATACGAGCAGTACTTC.